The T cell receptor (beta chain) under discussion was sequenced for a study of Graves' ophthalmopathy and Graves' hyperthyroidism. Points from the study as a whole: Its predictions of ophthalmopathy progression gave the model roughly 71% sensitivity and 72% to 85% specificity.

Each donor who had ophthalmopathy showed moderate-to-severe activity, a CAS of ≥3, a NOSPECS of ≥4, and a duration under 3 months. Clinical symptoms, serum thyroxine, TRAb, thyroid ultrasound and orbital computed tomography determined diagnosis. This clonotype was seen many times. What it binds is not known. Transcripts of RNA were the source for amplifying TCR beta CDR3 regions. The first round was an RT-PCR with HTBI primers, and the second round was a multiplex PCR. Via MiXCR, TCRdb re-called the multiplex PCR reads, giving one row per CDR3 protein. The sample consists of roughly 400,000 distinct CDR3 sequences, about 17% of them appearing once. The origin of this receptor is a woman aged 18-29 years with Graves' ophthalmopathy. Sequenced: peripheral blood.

The CDR3 reads CASSVGGQPQHF. The CDR3 nucleotides read TGTGCCAGCAGTGTAGGGGGACAGCCCCAGCATTTT. This chain uses TRBV25-1 with TRBJ1-5, with D possibly being TRBD1 (6 bases). Trimming stripped 4 bases from V and 7 bases from J, with 8 bases between. The CDR3 covers 12 residues. Germline V gives CDR1 MGHDK, CDR2 SYGVNS.